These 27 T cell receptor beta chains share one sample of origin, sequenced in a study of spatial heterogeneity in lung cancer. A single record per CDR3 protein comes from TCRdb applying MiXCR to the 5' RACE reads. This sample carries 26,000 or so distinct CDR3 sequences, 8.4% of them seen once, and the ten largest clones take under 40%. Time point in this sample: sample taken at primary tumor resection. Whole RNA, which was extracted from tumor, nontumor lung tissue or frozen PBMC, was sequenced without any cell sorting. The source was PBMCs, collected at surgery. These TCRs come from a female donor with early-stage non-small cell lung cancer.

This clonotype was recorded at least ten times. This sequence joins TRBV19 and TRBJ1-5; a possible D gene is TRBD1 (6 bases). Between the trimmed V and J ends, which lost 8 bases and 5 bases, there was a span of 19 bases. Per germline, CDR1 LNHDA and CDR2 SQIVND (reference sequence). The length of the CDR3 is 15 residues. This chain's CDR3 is CASLARGQLDQPQHF. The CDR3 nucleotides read TGTGCCAGTCTTGCCAGGGGCCAACTGGATCAGCCCCAGCATTTT. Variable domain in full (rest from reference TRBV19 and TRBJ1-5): DGGITQSPKYLFRKEGQNVTLSCEQNLNHDAMYWYRQDPGQGLRLIYYSQIVNDFQKGDIAEGYSVSREKKESFPLTVTSAQKNPTAFYLCASLARGQLDQPQHFGDGTRLSIL.

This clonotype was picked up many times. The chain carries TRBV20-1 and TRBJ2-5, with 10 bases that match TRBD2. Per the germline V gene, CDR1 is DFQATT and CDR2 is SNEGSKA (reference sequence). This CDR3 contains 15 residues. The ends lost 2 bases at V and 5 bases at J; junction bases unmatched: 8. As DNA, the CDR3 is TGCAGTGCTAGACACGCAGGGACTAGCGTGGAGACCCAGTACTTC. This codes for CSARHAGTSVETQYF.

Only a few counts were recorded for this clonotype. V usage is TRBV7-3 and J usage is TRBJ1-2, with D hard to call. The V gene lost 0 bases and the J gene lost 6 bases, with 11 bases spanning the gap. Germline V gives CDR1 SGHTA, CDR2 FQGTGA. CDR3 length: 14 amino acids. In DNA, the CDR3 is TGTGCCAGCAGCTTAACCCCAGGATCTCATGGCTACACCTTC. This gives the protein CASSLTPGSHGYTF.

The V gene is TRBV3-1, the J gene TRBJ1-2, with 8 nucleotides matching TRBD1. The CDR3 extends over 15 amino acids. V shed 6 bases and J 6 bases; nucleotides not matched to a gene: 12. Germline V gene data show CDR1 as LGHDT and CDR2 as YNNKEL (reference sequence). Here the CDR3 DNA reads TGTGCCAGCAGTTACGGACAGGGCGGAGGGAATGGCTACACCTTC. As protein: CASSYGQGGGNGYTF.

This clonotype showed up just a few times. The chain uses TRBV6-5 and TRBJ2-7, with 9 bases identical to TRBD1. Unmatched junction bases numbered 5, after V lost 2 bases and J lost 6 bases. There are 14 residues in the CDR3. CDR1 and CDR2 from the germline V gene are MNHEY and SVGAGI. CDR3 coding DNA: TGTGCCAGCAGTTACGGGGACAGGGTAAGCGAGCAGTACTTC. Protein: CASSYGDRVSEQYF.

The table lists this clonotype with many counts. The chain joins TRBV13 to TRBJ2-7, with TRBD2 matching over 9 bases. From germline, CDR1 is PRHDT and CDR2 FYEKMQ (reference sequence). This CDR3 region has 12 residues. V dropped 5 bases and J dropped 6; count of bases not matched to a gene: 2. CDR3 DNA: TGTGCCAGCAGCGCGACTAGCGGCGAGCAGTACGTC. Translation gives CASSATSGEQYV.

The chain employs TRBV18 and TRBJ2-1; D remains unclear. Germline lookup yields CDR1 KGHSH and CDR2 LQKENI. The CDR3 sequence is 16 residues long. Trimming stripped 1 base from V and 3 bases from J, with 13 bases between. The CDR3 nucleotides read TGTGCCAGCTCACCACAGGCTACTACGATCTACAATGAGCAGTTCTTC. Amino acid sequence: CASSPQATTIYNEQFF.

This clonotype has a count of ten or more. CDR3 residues: CATAGATIRTGELFF. The CDR3 DNA reads as TGTGCCACTGCCGGGGCCACAATACGGACCGGGGAGCTGTTTTTT. The gene calls are TRBV7-2 and TRBJ2-2; D possibly matches TRBD1 or TRBD2 (5 bases each). The ends were cut back, 10 bases at V and 5 bases at J, with 20 bases in the middle. Per germline, CDR1 SGHTA and CDR2 FQGNSA. This CDR3 is built from 15 residues.

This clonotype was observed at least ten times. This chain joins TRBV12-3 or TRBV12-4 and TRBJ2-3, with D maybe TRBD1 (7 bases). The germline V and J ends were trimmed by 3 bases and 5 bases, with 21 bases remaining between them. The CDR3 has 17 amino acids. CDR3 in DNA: TGTGCCAGCAGTTTCCTCTTAGGCGGGACAGCCAGAGATACGCAGTATTTT. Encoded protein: CASSFLLGGTARDTQYF.

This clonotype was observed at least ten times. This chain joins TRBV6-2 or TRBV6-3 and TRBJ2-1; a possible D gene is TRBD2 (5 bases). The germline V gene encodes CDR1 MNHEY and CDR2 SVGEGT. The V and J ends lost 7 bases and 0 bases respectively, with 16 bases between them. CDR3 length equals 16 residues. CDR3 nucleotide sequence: TGTGCCAGCAAGTTGGTAGCGCAAAGCTCCTACAATGAGCAGTTCTTC. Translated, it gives CASKLVAQSSYNEQFF.

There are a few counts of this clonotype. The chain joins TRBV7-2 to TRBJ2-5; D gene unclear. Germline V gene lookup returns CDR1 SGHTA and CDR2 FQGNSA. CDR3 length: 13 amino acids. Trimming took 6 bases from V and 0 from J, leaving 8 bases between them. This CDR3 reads CASSPQHQETQYF. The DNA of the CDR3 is TGTGCCAGCAGTCCCCAGCACCAAGAGACCCAGTACTTC.

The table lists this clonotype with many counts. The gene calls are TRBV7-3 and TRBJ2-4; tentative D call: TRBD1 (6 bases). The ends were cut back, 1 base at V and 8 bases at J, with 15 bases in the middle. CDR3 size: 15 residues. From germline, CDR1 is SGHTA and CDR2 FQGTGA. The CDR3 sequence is CASSLIGGVSDIQYF. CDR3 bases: TGTGCCAGCAGCTTAATTGGGGGCGTGTCGGACATTCAGTACTTC.

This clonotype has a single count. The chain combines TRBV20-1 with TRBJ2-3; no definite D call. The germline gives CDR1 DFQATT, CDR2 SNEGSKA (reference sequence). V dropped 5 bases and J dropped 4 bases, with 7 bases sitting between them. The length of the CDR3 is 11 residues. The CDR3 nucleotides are TGCAGTGCTTTTACTGCAGATACGCAGTATTTT. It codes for CSAFTADTQYF.

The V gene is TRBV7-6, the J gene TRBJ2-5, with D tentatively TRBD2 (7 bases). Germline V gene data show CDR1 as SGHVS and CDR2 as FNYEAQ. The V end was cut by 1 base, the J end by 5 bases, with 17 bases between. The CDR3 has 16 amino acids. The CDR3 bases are TGTGCCAGCAGCTTAGTGCGGGGGCTCGGGGAGGAGACCCAGTACTTC. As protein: CASSLVRGLGEETQYF.

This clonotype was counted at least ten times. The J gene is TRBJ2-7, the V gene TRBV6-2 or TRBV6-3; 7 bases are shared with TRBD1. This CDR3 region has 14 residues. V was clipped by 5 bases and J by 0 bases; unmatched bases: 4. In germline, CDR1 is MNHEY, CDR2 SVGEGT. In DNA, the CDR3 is TGTGCCAGCAGTGGACAGGCGACCTCCTACGAGCAGTACGTC. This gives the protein CASSGQATSYEQYV.

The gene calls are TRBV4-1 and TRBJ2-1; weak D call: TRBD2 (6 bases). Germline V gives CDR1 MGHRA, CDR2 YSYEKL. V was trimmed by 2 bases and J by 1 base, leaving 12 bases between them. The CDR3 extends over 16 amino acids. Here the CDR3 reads CASSQPTRSSYNEQFF. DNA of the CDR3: TGCGCCAGCAGCCAACCGACTAGAAGTTCCTACAATGAGCAGTTCTTC.

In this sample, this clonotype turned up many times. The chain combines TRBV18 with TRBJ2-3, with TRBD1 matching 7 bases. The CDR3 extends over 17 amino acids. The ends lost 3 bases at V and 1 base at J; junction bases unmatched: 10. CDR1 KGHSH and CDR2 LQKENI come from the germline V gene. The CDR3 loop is CASSPLLKGAGTDTQYF. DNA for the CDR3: TGTGCCAGCTCACCTCTTTTAAAGGGGGCTGGCACAGATACGCAGTATTTT. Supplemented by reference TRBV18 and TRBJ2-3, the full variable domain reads NAGVMQNPRHLVRRRGQEARLRCSPMKGHSHVYWYRQLPEEGLKFMVYLQKENIIDESGMPKERFSAEFPKEGPSILRIQQVVRGDSAAYFCASSPLLKGAGTDTQYFGPGTRLTVL.

The CDR3 DNA sequence: TGTGCCAGCAGTTACTCATTATCCGGGGCCAACGTCCTGACTTTC. This sequence encodes CASSYSLSGANVLTF. The chain employs TRBV6-6 and TRBJ2-6; D ambiguous. Trimming removed 0 bases from V and 4 bases from J, with 7 bases in between. Germline V gene sequence: CDR1 MNHNY, CDR2 SVGAGI (reference sequence). CDR3 length equals 15 residues.

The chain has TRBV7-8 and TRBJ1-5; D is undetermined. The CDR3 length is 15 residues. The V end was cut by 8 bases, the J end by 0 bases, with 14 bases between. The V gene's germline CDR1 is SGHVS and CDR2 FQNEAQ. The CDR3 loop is CASPESINSNQPQHF. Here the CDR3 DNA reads TGTGCCAGCCCCGAATCGATTAATAGCAATCAGCCCCAGCATTTT.

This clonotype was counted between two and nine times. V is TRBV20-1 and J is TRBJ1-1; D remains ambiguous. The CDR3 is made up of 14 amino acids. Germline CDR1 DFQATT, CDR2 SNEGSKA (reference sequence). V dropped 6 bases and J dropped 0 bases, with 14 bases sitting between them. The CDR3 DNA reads TGCAGTGCCCCTCCCGGCAGGATGAACACTGAAGCTTTCTTT. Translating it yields CSAPPGRMNTEAFF.

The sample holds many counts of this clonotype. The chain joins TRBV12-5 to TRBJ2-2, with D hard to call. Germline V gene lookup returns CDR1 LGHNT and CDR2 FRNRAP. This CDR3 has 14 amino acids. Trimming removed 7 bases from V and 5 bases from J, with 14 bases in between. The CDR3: CASAWREVTGELFF. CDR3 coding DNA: TGTGCTAGTGCCTGGCGAGAGGTGACCGGGGAGCTGTTTTTT.

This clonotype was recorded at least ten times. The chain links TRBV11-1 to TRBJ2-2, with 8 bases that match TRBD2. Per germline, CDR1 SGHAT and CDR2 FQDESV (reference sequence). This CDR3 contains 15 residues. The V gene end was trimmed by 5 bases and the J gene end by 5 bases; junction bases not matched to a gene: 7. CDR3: CASSPLAGSTGELFF. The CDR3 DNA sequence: TGTGCCAGCAGCCCTTTAGCGGGAAGTACCGGGGAGCTGTTTTTT. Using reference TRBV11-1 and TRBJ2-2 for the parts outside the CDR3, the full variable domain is EAEVAQSPRYKITEKSQAVAFWCDPISGHATLYWYRQILGQGPELLVQFQDESVVDDSQLPKDRFSAERLKGVDSTLKIQPAELGDSAMYLCASSPLAGSTGELFFGEGSRLTVL.

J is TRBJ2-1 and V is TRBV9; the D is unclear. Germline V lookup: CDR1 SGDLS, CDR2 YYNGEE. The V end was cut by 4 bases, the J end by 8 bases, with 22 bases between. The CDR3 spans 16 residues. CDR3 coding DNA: TGTGCCAGCAGCATTGAGGTAACGCAGAGTAGTTATGAGCAGTTCTTC. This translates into CASSIEVTQSSYEQFF.

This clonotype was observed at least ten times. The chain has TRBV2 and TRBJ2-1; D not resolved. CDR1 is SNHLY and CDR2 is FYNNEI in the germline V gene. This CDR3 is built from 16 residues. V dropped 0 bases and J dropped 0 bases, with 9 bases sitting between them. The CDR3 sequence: CASSEATLRSYNEQFF. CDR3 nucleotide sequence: TGTGCCAGCAGTGAAGCTACTCTCCGCTCCTACAATGAGCAGTTCTTC.

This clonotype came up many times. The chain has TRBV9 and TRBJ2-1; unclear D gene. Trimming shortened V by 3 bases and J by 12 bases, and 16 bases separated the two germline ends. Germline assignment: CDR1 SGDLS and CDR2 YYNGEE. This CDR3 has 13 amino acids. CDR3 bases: TGTGCCAGCAGCGACCGACCGACCTCTTTGCAGTTCTTC. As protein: CASSDRPTSLQFF.

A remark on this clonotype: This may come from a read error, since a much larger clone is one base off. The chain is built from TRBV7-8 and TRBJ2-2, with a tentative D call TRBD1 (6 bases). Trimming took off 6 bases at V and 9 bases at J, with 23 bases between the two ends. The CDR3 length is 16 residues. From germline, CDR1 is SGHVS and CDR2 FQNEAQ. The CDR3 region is CASRPRLSVGARELFF. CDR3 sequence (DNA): TGTGCCAGCAGACCTAGGCTGAGTGTGGGGGCCAGGGAGCTGTTTTTT.

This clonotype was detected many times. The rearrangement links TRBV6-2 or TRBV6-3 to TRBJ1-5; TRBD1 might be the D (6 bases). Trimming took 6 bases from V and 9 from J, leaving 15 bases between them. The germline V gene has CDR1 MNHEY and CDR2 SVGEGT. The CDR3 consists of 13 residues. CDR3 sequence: CASSQGQLAPQHF. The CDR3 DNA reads TGTGCCAGCAGCCAGGGGCAACTGGCGCCCCAGCATTTT.